One T cell receptor (beta chain) is described in this entry. Its specificity is unknown. The data stem from a study of cytomegalovirus exposure and HLA in healthy donors. Points from the study as a whole: The study put roughly 160 TCR beta chains on its list as cytomegalovirus-associated. Most likely, a cluster of highly shared sequence variants arose as a sequencing artifact.

60 Vbeta and 13 Jbeta primers were used in PCR. Repertoires were generated with immunoSEQ multiplex PCR, while TCRdb's copy carries only in-frame clones and drops some. Among some 110,000 clones listed, around 77% were seen once. What was sequenced was PBMCs. The TCR originated in a man between 50 and 59 years old in good health and CMV-seropositive.

The CDR3 loop reads CASSLTSGPTGELFF. CDR3 bases: TGCGCCAGCAGCTTGACTAGCGGGCCCACCGGGGAGCTGTTTTTT. V gene TRBV5-1 combines with J gene TRBJ2-2; 9 nucleotides agree with TRBD2. Germline loops: CDR1 SGHRS, CDR2 YFSETQ. The trim removed 1 base at V and 4 bases at J, leaving 2 bases unmatched. The length of the CDR3 is 15 residues.